Each of the 30 T cell receptor beta chains below was sequenced from the same sample in a study of regulatory T cells in long-lasting Graves disease. Arm-PCR with iRepertoire HTBI primers amplified the CDR3 regions for these TCR beta libraries. Each CDR3 protein is one row after TCRdb ran MiXCR on the multiplex PCR reads. This repertoire shows 420,000 or so distinct CDR3 sequences, about a sixth found once; its top ten account for about 23%. Indicated time point: newly diagnosed GD, antithyroid drugs for less than 3 months. From PBMCs, RNA was extracted and then used to make the TCR library. The data also belong to a second study, concerning T cells in Graves' hyperthyroidism and ophthalmopathy.

Sequenced here: peripheral blood mononuclear cells (PBMCs), sampled at new diagnosis, from a patient treated with antithyroid drugs. The source of these receptors is a woman between 18 and 29 years old with Graves disease.

This clonotype occurred a few times. An end of the junction differs from the germline gene, which may be a read error. The chain is built from TRBV28 and TRBJ2-5; D tentatively fits TRBD1 or TRBD2 (5 bases each). The CDR3 is 12 residues long. Germline CDR1 MDHEN, CDR2 SYDVKM. The CDR3 reads CASDQPGRSRLF. The CDR3 coding sequence is TGTGCCAGCGATCAACCGGGGCGCAGCCGCCTCTTC.

This clonotype was recorded at least ten times. The CDR3 DNA reads as TGTGCCTGGGACAGGGCGGGGTACGAGCAGTACTTC. Translated, it gives CAWDRAGYEQYF. The chain joins TRBV30 to TRBJ2-7; possible D gene TRBD1, 7 bases. The CDR3 has 12 amino acids. Germline-derived CDR1 and CDR2 are GTSNPN and SVGIG (reference sequence). The ends were cut back, 5 bases at V and 4 bases at J, with 12 bases in the middle.

In regard to this clonotype: A far larger clone lies a single base away; this is likely a read error. V is TRBV27 and J is TRBJ2-7, with no clear D. V gave up 5 bases and J gave up 2 bases, with 16 bases separating them. This CDR3 comprises 15 residues. CDR1 is MNHEY, CDR2 SMNVEV, per germline (reference sequence). The CDR3 sequence: CASSDVGKGTYEQYF. Here the CDR3 DNA reads TGTGCCAGCAGTGACGTGGGGAAGGGAACCTACGAGCAGTACTTC.

J is TRBJ1-1 and V is TRBV7-3; D unresolved. Germline CDR1 and CDR2: SGHTA and FQGTGA. The V and J ends lost 6 bases and 7 bases respectively, with 15 bases between them. This CDR3 region has 13 residues. This CDR3 reads CASRTDPSGEAFF. CDR3 DNA sequence: TGTGCCAGCAGAACAGACCCCTCGGGTGAAGCTTTCTTT.

This clonotype was seen repeatedly, ten times or more. The chain recombines TRBV29-1 with TRBJ2-1, with D tentatively TRBD1 (5 bases). The CDR3 runs 15 residues. Looked up from germline, CDR1 is SQVTM and CDR2 is ANQGSEA. The V and J ends lost 0 bases and 3 bases respectively, with 12 bases between them. The CDR3 bases are TGCAGCGTTGAAGAGCCTCAGGGCGTCTACAATGAGCAGTTCTTC. Its protein is CSVEEPQGVYNEQFF.

This clonotype was detected many times. The rearrangement links TRBV29-1 to TRBJ2-1, with D possibly TRBD1 on 5 matching bases. The CDR3 is made up of 14 amino acids. Germline V CDR1 and CDR2: SQVTM, ANQGSEA. V lost 4 bases, J lost 1 base, and 11 bases lay in between. The CDR3 here is CSVGTPPSYNEQFF. The CDR3 DNA reads as TGCAGCGTTGGGACACCACCTTCCTACAATGAGCAGTTCTTC.

This clonotype was seen repeatedly, ten times or more. This chain uses TRBV27 with TRBJ2-7, with D maybe TRBD1 (5 bases). Between the trimmed V and J ends, which lost 6 bases and 5 bases, there was a span of 20 bases. This CDR3 has 15 residues. The germline CDR1 and CDR2 sequences are MNHEY and SMNVEV (reference sequence). The CDR3 region has the DNA TGTGCCAGCAGCCCCAGGATTGGCACAGGCCACGAGCAGTACTTC. Translating it yields CASSPRIGTGHEQYF.

J is TRBJ2-3 and V is TRBV29-1; no clear D gene. CDR3 length: 12 amino acids. Looked up from germline, CDR1 is SQVTM and CDR2 is ANQGSEA. Trimming took 5 bases from V and 0 from J, leaving 6 bases between them. The CDR3 coding sequence is TGCAGCGTTCTAGTCAGCACAGATACGCAGTATTTT. It translates to CSVLVSTDTQYF.

V gene TRBV28 combines with J gene TRBJ1-2; maybe TRBD1 (5 bases). This CDR3 has 14 residues. From germline, CDR1 is MDHEN and CDR2 SYDVKM. With 2 bases removed from V and 4 bases from J, the gap between germline ends came to 11 bases. The CDR3 DNA follows: TGTGCCAGCAGTTTACTGTGGACATCCTATGGCTACACCTTC. Translation: CASSLLWTSYGYTF.

This clonotype was picked up a small number of times. In nucleotides, the CDR3 is TGTGCCATCAGTGAAGGTCCAGGGAACGAGCAGTACTTC. Translating gives CAISEGPGNEQYF. The chain joins TRBV10-3 to TRBJ2-7; a possible D gene is TRBD1 (5 bases). V was clipped by 3 bases and J by 5 bases, with 11 bases between them. The CDR3 runs 13 residues. The germline V gene encodes CDR1 ENHRY and CDR2 SYGVKD.

This clonotype was observed at least ten times. V usage is TRBV29-1 and J usage is TRBJ1-2, with no clear D. The CDR3 is 11 residues long. Trimming left V 5 bases short and J 4 bases short, with 8 bases between. Germline CDR1 and CDR2: SQVTM and ANQGSEA. In DNA form, the CDR3 reads TGCAGCGTTTGGACCGTCTATGGCTACACCTTC. It specifies CSVWTVYGYTF.

This clonotype occurred a few times. This rearrangement joins TRBV6-1 to TRBJ1-1, with unresolved D. Germline V gene sequence: CDR1 MNHNS, CDR2 SASEGT. Between the trimmed V and J ends, which lost 8 bases and 4 bases, there was a span of 14 bases. The CDR3 is 13 residues long. CDR3 sequence: CASDGGRSTEAFF. Written as DNA, the CDR3 is TGTGCCAGCGACGGAGGGAGGAGCACTGAAGCTTTCTTT.

This clonotype was observed a few times. The chain employs TRBV3-1 and TRBJ1-2; D perhaps matches TRBD1 (5 bases). CDR3 length equals 14 residues. V was shortened by 7 bases and J by 4 bases, with 16 bases between the two germline ends. Germline V gene lookup returns CDR1 LGHDT and CDR2 YNNKEL (reference sequence). The CDR3 reads CASTPREGPYGYTF. The CDR3 bases are TGTGCCAGCACCCCCAGGGAAGGCCCCTATGGCTACACCTTC.

This clonotype was picked up many times. The rearrangement links TRBV2 to TRBJ2-1; 7 positions match TRBD1. CDR1 and CDR2 (germline): SNHLY, FYNNEI. The CDR3 loop spans 15 amino acids. V was pared by 6 bases and J by 5 bases, with 10 bases of the junction left unmatched. The CDR3 spells CASRAERGLDNEQFF. The CDR3 DNA reads as TGTGCCAGCAGGGCCGAAAGGGGGCTCGACAATGAGCAGTTCTTC. Based on the CDR3 plus reference TRBV2 and TRBJ2-1, the full variable domain is EPEVTQTPSHQVTQMGQEVILRCVPISNHLYFYWYRQILGQKVEFLVSFYNNEISEKSEIFDDQFSVERPDGSNFTLKIRSTKLEDSAMYFCASRAERGLDNEQFFGPGTRLTVL.

This clonotype was counted only a few times. V is TRBV6-1 and J is TRBJ2-6; D is undetermined. Deletions cut 4 bases from V and 0 bases from J, with 7 bases between. The CDR3 runs to 15 residues. The germline gives CDR1 MNHNS, CDR2 SASEGT. CDR3 nucleotides: TGTGCCAGCAGTGGTCGGAGCTCTGGGGCCAACGTCCTGACTTTC. Its protein is CASSGRSSGANVLTF.

The rearrangement links TRBV19 to TRBJ2-7; 8 bases are shared with TRBD2. The CDR3 runs to 17 residues. Germline V gene sequence: CDR1 LNHDA, CDR2 SQIVND (reference sequence). J was trimmed by 1 base and V by 3 bases; bases with no gene match: 11. The DNA for the CDR3 is TGTGCCAGTAGTATCCTCCGAGTGAGCGGGAGATCCTACGAGCAGTACTTC. Translating it yields CASSILRVSGRSYEQYF.

In its sample, this clonotype was seen many times. The CDR3 DNA reads TGTGCCAGCAGGACAGGGGTTTACGAGCAGTACTTC. Encoded protein: CASRTGVYEQYF. This rearrangement joins TRBV28 to TRBJ2-7; TRBD1 matches at 8 bases. Germline CDR1 and CDR2: MDHEN and SYDVKM. The V and J ends lost 6 bases and 4 bases, in that order; junction bases with no gene match: 2. The CDR3 consists of 12 residues.

The V gene is TRBV9, the J gene TRBJ2-2; 9 nucleotides line up with TRBD2. After removal of 0 bases from V and 1 base from J, the junction contained 13 bases not matched to a gene. Germline V gene data show CDR1 as SGDLS and CDR2 as YYNGEE. This CDR3 region has 20 residues. The CDR3 here is CASSVALAGSSRWNTGELFF. The CDR3 bases are TGTGCCAGCAGCGTAGCGCTAGCGGGGTCCTCGAGGTGGAACACCGGGGAGCTGTTTTTT.

This clonotype was seen at least ten times. J is TRBJ2-5 and V is TRBV2; D is undetermined. The CDR3 covers 13 residues. V lost 4 bases, J lost 0 bases, and 6 bases lay in between. Germline CDR1 and CDR2: SNHLY and FYNNEI. The CDR3 here is CASSGTYQETQYF. The CDR3 coding sequence is TGTGCCAGCAGTGGGACCTACCAAGAGACCCAGTACTTC.

This clonotype was picked up a small number of times. CDR3 DNA: TGTGCCAGCAGCTTAGAGGTTTCAGGGAAGGGCCATGAGCAGTTCTTC. It is translated as CASSLEVSGKGHEQFF. This chain joins TRBV13 and TRBJ2-1; TRBD1 might be the D (5 bases). CDR3 size: 16 residues. From germline, CDR1 is PRHDT and CDR2 FYEKMQ (reference sequence). Trimming shortened V by 1 base and J by 8 bases, and 18 bases separated the two germline ends.

The chain is built from TRBV3-1 and TRBJ1-6; D is uncertain. With 4 bases removed from V and 6 bases from J, the gap between germline ends came to 10 bases. Looked up from germline, CDR1 is LGHDT and CDR2 is YNNKEL (reference sequence). The CDR3 is 14 amino acids. The DNA of the CDR3 is TGTGCCAGCAGCCCCCGCGGAGCTAATTCACCCCTCCACTTT. Amino acid sequence: CASSPRGANSPLHF.

This clonotype was picked up many times. This chain uses TRBV7-9 with TRBJ1-1; no firm D call. Germline V CDR1 and CDR2: SEHNR, FQNEAQ (reference sequence). Trimming removed 6 bases from V and 8 bases from J, with 16 bases in between. The length of the CDR3 is 13 residues. The CDR3 DNA sequence: TGTGCCAGCAGTCCTGAATCCGACAAGGAAGCTTTCTTT. Its translation: CASSPESDKEAFF.

In this sample, this clonotype turned up many times. The chain carries TRBV10-3 and TRBJ1-2; weak D call: TRBD1 (5 bases). The CDR3 is 14 residues long. Trimming removed 1 base at V and 5 bases at J, with 11 bases between. Germline loops: CDR1 ENHRY, CDR2 SYGVKD. CDR3 protein: CAISEYTGGYGYTF. In DNA form, the CDR3 reads TGTGCCATCAGTGAGTACACAGGAGGATATGGCTACACCTTC.

A few counts support this clonotype. The chain has TRBV9 and TRBJ2-5; D possibly corresponds to TRBD2 (5 bases). There are 14 residues in the CDR3. From germline, CDR1 is SGDLS and CDR2 YYNGEE. V was shortened by 0 bases and J by 2 bases, with 8 bases between the two germline ends. The CDR3, as DNA: TGTGCCAGCAGCGTAGGAGGGAATCAAGAGACCCAGTACTTC. It is translated as CASSVGGNQETQYF.

This clonotype has at least ten counts. The chain employs TRBV6-1 and TRBJ1-2; D gene unclear. CDR1 is MNHNS and CDR2 is SASEGT in the germline V gene. The CDR3 has 14 amino acids. Trimming removed 2 bases at V and 2 bases at J, with 9 bases between. CDR3 coding DNA: TGTGCCAGCAGTGAATTTTATAGGAACTATGGCTACACCTTC. Amino acid sequence: CASSEFYRNYGYTF.

This clonotype came up a few times. Relative to the germline gene, one junction end is altered; a read error may explain this. This rearrangement joins TRBV11-2 to TRBJ2-1; D is uncertain. Germline CDR1 is SGHAT and CDR2 is FQNNGV. The CDR3 runs 11 residues. CDR3 residues: CASSLGEERHF. CDR3 DNA sequence: TGTGCCAGCAGCTTAGGCGAAGAAAGGCACTTC. Drawing the rest from reference TRBV11-2 and TRBJ2-1, the complete variable domain is EAGVAQSPRYKIIEKRQSVAFWCNPISGHATLYWYQQILGQGPKLLIQFQNNGVVDDSQLPKDRFSAERLKGVDSTLKIQPAKLEDSAVYLCASSLGEERHFGPGTRLTVL.

The V gene is TRBV29-1, the J gene TRBJ2-1; a weak D match, TRBD2 (6 bases). Germline values: CDR1 SQVTM, CDR2 ANQGSEA. This CDR3 is 14 amino acids long. V lost 4 bases, J lost 6 bases, and 16 bases lay in between. CDR3 coding DNA: TGCAGCGTTGTCTCGTGGGAGGAGGTCAATGAGCAGTTCTTC. Its protein product is CSVVSWEEVNEQFF.

The chain recombines TRBV4-1 with TRBJ1-2; tentatively, D is TRBD1 (5 bases). Germline loops: CDR1 MGHRA, CDR2 YSYEKL. Trimming left V 0 bases short and J 8 bases short, with 10 bases between. The CDR3 sequence is 13 residues long. CDR3 in amino acids: CASSQDGAGGYTF. Written as DNA, the CDR3 is TGCGCCAGCAGCCAAGATGGGGCGGGAGGCTACACCTTC.

This clonotype was recorded many times. The chain combines TRBV28 with TRBJ2-2; D is unresolved. Deletions cut 3 bases from V and 7 bases from J, with 6 bases between. The germline CDR1 and CDR2 sequences are MDHEN and SYDVKM. The CDR3 contains 12 residues. The CDR3 reads CASSFLVGELFF. CDR3 coding DNA: TGTGCCAGCAGTTTTCTGGTCGGGGAGCTGTTTTTT.

J is TRBJ1-2 and V is TRBV24-1; the D gene is possibly TRBD1 (5 bases). Looked up from germline, CDR1 is KGHDR and CDR2 is SFDVKD. With 0 bases removed from V and 7 bases from J, the gap between germline ends came to 5 bases. The length of the CDR3 is 12 residues. CDR3 protein: CATSDLGGGYTF. For the CDR3, the DNA is TGTGCCACCAGTGATTTGGGGGGTGGCTACACCTTC.